These T cell receptor beta chains were read from a single sample in a study of CD8+ T cells in alopecia areata. Data came from immunoSEQ multiplex PCR; TCRdb stores just in-frame clones and leaves some out. The repertoire holds some 200,000 clones, with less than 50% as singletons. Sample: CD4+ T cells sorted from blood, taken at approximately week 36, from a patient treated with tofacitinib. These receptor sequences come from a human donor with alopecia areata. CDR3s include the opening cysteine and the closing phenylalanine or tryptophan. D genes are given only for firm matches. The size entry is marked missing in some rows and otherwise reads once, few, many or a size class.

d_gene: TRBD2; j_gene: TRBJ2-7; abundance: .; v_gene: TRBV27; CDR3aa: CASSGGSSYEQYF; CDR3nt: TGTGCCAGCTCGGGGGGGAGCTCCTACGAGCAGTACTTC
d_gene: TRBD2; j_gene: TRBJ2-3; abundance: .; v_gene: TRBV5-1; CDR3aa: CASSSGLAAGDTQYF; CDR3nt: TGCGCCAGCAGCTCGGGACTAGCGGCCGGGGATACGCAGTATTTT
d_gene: .; j_gene: TRBJ2-3; abundance: .; v_gene: TRBV28; CDR3aa: CASSPHPRGVVGISTDTQYF; CDR3nt: TGTGCCAGCAGTCCCCACCCAAGAGGAGTTGTCGGGATTAGCACAGATACGCAGTATTTT
d_gene: TRBD1; j_gene: TRBJ2-5; abundance: few; v_gene: TRBV29-1; CDR3aa: CSEGTGPGETQYF; CDR3nt: TGCAGCGAGGGGACAGGCCCCGGCGAGACCCAGTACTTC
d_gene: TRBD2; j_gene: TRBJ2-7; abundance: .; v_gene: TRBV15; CDR3aa: CATGLAISYEQYF; CDR3nt: TGTGCCACCGGACTAGCGATCTCCTACGAGCAGTACTTC
d_gene: .; j_gene: TRBJ2-5; abundance: .; v_gene: TRBV28; CDR3aa: CASSLRLARWGSETQYF; CDR3nt: TGTGCCAGCAGTTTAAGGTTGGCGAGGTGGGGATCAGAGACCCAGTACTTC
d_gene: TRBD1; j_gene: TRBJ2-7; abundance: .; v_gene: TRBV6-5; CDR3aa: CASSQTGFYYEQYF; CDR3nt: TGTGCCAGCAGCCAGACAGGGTTCTACTACGAGCAGTACTTC
d_gene: .; j_gene: TRBJ2-5; abundance: few; v_gene: TRBV28; CDR3aa: CASSPAGASRETQYF; CDR3nt: TGTGCCAGCAGTCCCGCGGGGGCGAGTAGAGAGACCCAGTACTTC
d_gene: .; j_gene: TRBJ2-7; abundance: few; v_gene: TRBV25-1; CDR3aa: CASSGAGWPAEQYF; CDR3nt: TGTGCCAGCAGTGGCGCTGGATGGCCGGCCGAGCAGTACTTC
d_gene: .; j_gene: TRBJ2-3; abundance: once; v_gene: TRBV25-1; CDR3aa: CASSEKSRGSRTDTQYF; CDR3nt: TGTGCCAGCAGTGAGAAAAGCCGGGGAAGTCGCACAGATACGCAGTATTTT
d_gene: TRBD1; j_gene: TRBJ1-1; abundance: few; v_gene: TRBV25-1; CDR3aa: CASSGQGNTEAFF; CDR3nt: TGTGCCAGCAGTGGACAGGGGAACACTGAAGCTTTCTTT
d_gene: TRBD2; j_gene: TRBJ2-3; abundance: once; v_gene: TRBV11-2; CDR3aa: CASSTSTHGLAGDTQYF; CDR3nt: TGTGCCAGCAGCACCTCAACCCACGGCCTAGCGGGCGATACGCAGTATTTT
d_gene: .; j_gene: TRBJ2-3; abundance: .; v_gene: TRBV30; CDR3aa: CAWRAGPSTDTQYF; CDR3nt: TGTGCCTGGAGAGCGGGTCCTAGCACAGATACGCAGTATTTT
d_gene: .; j_gene: TRBJ1-1; abundance: few; v_gene: TRBV6-5; CDR3aa: CASRESRRLNTEAFF; CDR3nt: TGTGCCAGCAGAGAAAGCCGGAGGTTGAACACTGAAGCTTTCTTT